These 18 T cell receptor beta chains share one sample of origin, sequenced in a study of blood T cells in healthy people across ages (dated by TCRdb to about 2015). The library relied on 5' RACE. Instrument used: Illumina HiSeq 2500. A second PCR of 7 to 11 cycles was performed with a sample-barcoded 5' primer and a J-beta primer mix. The raw public data were reprocessed by TCRdb itself: fastp quality trimming at Q25, MiXCR clonotype calling, in-frame beta chains only. Rows are unified per CDR3 protein, each entry keeping the most common DNA and genes. The sample table holds about 840,000 distinct CDR3 sequences, of which around 29% were seen once. Clones ranked in the top ten supply roughly 10% of the sample. The same specimen was also included in a second study, on T cells of mothers and their children.

Material for sequencing was blood. The receptor set was obtained from a woman between 35 and 50 years old in good health.

J is TRBJ1-4 and V is TRBV29-1, with TRBD1 identical over 7 bases. This CDR3 is built from 13 residues. Germline V CDR1 and CDR2: SQVTM, ANQGSEA. This CDR3 is CSGTGATNEKLFF. As DNA, the CDR3 is TGCAGTGGCACAGGGGCAACTAATGAAAAACTGTTTTTT.

This rearrangement joins TRBV7-2 to TRBJ2-3; D is possibly TRBD2 (5 bases). Trimming shortened V by 7 bases and J by 4 bases, and 15 bases separated the two germline ends. Germline V lookup: CDR1 SGHTA, CDR2 FQGNSA. CDR3 length: 14 residues. The CDR3 DNA reads TGTGCCAGCAACCCACCGGCGGGTCCAGATACGCAGTATTTT. Translation: CASNPPAGPDTQYF.

The chain employs TRBV28 and TRBJ1-2; D uncertain. Trimming left V 6 bases short and J 7 bases short, with 15 bases between. The germline V gene has CDR1 MDHEN and CDR2 SYDVKM. This CDR3 is 13 amino acids long. The CDR3 loop reads CASRLAGTGGYTF. The DNA of the CDR3 is TGTGCCAGCAGACTCGCGGGAACGGGTGGCTACACCTTC.

This sequence joins TRBV27 and TRBJ1-2, with D possibly being TRBD1 (5 bases). Germline lookup yields CDR1 MNHEY and CDR2 SMNVEV (reference sequence). This CDR3 spans 16 amino acids. V shed 6 bases and J shed 5 bases, with 22 bases lying between them. CDR3 sequence reads: CASRSGRGQQTYGYTF. The CDR3 DNA reads as TGTGCCAGCAGATCCGGACGGGGCCAGCAGACATATGGCTACACCTTC.

This clonotype has ten or more counts. This chain links TRBV9 with TRBJ2-1; D ambiguous. Germline V gives CDR1 SGDLS, CDR2 YYNGEE. V lost 2 bases to trimming and J lost 0 bases, with 6 bases between them. CDR3 size: 14 residues. The CDR3 spells CASSVGPSYNEQFF. CDR3 DNA: TGTGCCAGCAGCGTGGGCCCCTCCTACAATGAGCAGTTCTTC.

The chain joins TRBV7-3 to TRBJ1-1; D unresolved. This CDR3 contains 13 residues. V was trimmed by 5 bases and J by 3 bases, leaving 10 bases between them. Germline CDR1 is SGHTA and CDR2 is FQGTGA. CDR3 sequence: CASSALLDTEAFF. DNA of the CDR3: TGTGCCAGCAGCGCACTGTTGGACACTGAAGCTTTCTTT.

The chain is built from TRBV4-1 and TRBJ2-5; weak D call: TRBD1 (5 bases). Germline CDR1 reads MGHRA; CDR2 reads YSYEKL. This CDR3 has 13 residues. Trimming took 4 bases from V and 5 from J, leaving 11 bases between them. The CDR3 nucleotides read TGCGCCAGCAGCCTACAGGTCACGGAGACCCAGTACTTC. This translates into CASSLQVTETQYF.

The gene calls are TRBV10-3 and TRBJ1-5; the D is unclear. Per the germline V gene, CDR1 is ENHRY and CDR2 is SYGVKD. CDR3 length: 17 amino acids. Trimming shortened V by 0 bases and J by 0 bases, and 12 bases separated the two germline ends. The CDR3 region is CAISESWGTYSNQPQHF. The CDR3 DNA reads as TGTGCCATCAGTGAGTCTTGGGGAACCTATAGCAATCAGCCCCAGCATTTT.

This clonotype was picked up many times. The chain links TRBV12-3 or TRBV12-4 to TRBJ1-6; 11 bases line up with TRBD1. Trimming took 7 bases from V and 7 from J; bases not matched to a gene: 9. The CDR3 has 16 residues. The CDR3 reads CASTRWTGGKNSPLHF. CDR3 bases: TGTGCCAGCACCAGATGGACAGGGGGCAAAAATTCACCCCTCCACTTT.

The chain joins TRBV12-3 or TRBV12-4 to TRBJ2-1, with D possibly TRBD2 on 6 matching bases. The V and J ends lost 3 bases and 9 bases respectively, with 18 bases between them. The CDR3 is 15 residues long. The CDR3 DNA reads as TGTGCCAGCAGTTTGGGGCGGGCTCGGGGGAGTGAGCAGTTCTTC. It specifies CASSLGRARGSEQFF.

This chain connects TRBV6-2 or TRBV6-3 to TRBJ1-1; D is perhaps TRBD1 (6 bases). CDR1 and CDR2 from the germline V gene are MNHEY and SVGEGT. V lost 2 bases and J 1 base, leaving 14 bases between the germline ends. CDR3 length equals 16 residues. CDR3 in DNA: TGTGCCAGCAGTTACCGACCGGGGGCCGGGAACACTGAAGCTTTCTTT. The encoded protein is CASSYRPGAGNTEAFF.

The chain recombines TRBV19 with TRBJ1-1, with D maybe TRBD1 (5 bases). Deletions cut 3 bases from V and 6 bases from J, with 17 bases between. The length of the CDR3 is 15 residues. Germline CDR1 LNHDA, CDR2 SQIVND (reference sequence). The CDR3 DNA reads TGTGCCAGTAGTATGAGGTACGGCCGAGGGGCTGAAGCTTTCTTT. Its translation is CASSMRYGRGAEAFF.

V gene TRBV11-2 combines with J gene TRBJ2-1; D uncertain. CDR1 is SGHAT, CDR2 FQNNGV, per germline. The germline V and J ends were trimmed by 5 bases and 1 base, with 9 bases remaining between them. CDR3 size: 14 residues. This chain's CDR3 is CASSPLWSYNEQFF. CDR3 coding DNA: TGTGCCAGCAGCCCCCTATGGTCCTACAATGAGCAGTTCTTC.

This clonotype turned up a few times. A much more abundant neighbour one base away suggests this may be a read error. The gene calls are TRBV6-4 and TRBJ2-7; 10 nucleotides agree with TRBD1. CDR1 is MRHNA and CDR2 is SNTAGT in the germline V gene. V shed 2 bases and J 3 bases; nucleotides not matched to a gene: 4. This CDR3 is built from 15 residues. The CDR3 DNA sequence: TGTGCCAGCAGTGACGCGGGACAGGGGAGCTACGAGCAGTACTTC. As protein: CASSDAGQGSYEQYF.

This clonotype was recorded a few times. CDR3 region: CASSQGAPGHISYEQYF. CDR3 sequence (DNA): TGCGCCAGCAGCCAAGGCGCTCCGGGACACATATCCTACGAGCAGTACTTC. The chain uses TRBV4-3 and TRBJ2-7, with D possibly being TRBD1 (6 bases). Trimming shortened V by 1 base and J by 1 base, and 17 bases separated the two germline ends. Germline CDR1 is LGHNA and CDR2 is YSLEER. CDR3 length: 17 residues.

This rearrangement joins TRBV2 to TRBJ1-1, with a weak D call TRBD1 (5 bases). This CDR3 is built from 14 residues. Trimming removed 11 bases from V and 0 bases from J, with 16 bases in between. Per the germline V gene, CDR1 is SNHLY and CDR2 is FYNNEI. CDR3 nucleotides: TGTGCCGGCTTACCGGGACTCCTGAACACTGAAGCTTTCTTT. Protein: CAGLPGLLNTEAFF. The entire variable domain, with the rest obtained from reference TRBV2 and TRBJ1-1, is as follows: EPEVTQTPSHQVTQMGQEVILRCVPISNHLYFYWYRQILGQKVEFLVSFYNNEISEKSEIFDDQFSVERPDGSNFTLKIRSTKLEDSAMYFCAGLPGLLNTEAFFGQGTRLTVV.

The chain recombines TRBV9 with TRBJ1-1, with 7 bases aligning to TRBD1. Germline values: CDR1 SGDLS, CDR2 YYNGEE. The CDR3 has 14 residues. V trimming: 7 bases; J trimming: 1 base; junction bases outside the gene matches: 7. DNA for the CDR3: TGTGCCAGCGGCAGGACAGGAAAGAACACTGAAGCTTTCTTT. It yields the protein CASGRTGKNTEAFF.

CDR3 residues: CASSPMKGMNTEAFF. The CDR3, as DNA: TGTGCCAGCAGTCCAATGAAGGGGATGAACACTGAAGCTTTCTTT. The rearrangement uses TRBV5-4 and TRBJ1-1, with TRBD1 as a possible D gene (5 bases). CDR1 and CDR2 (germline): SGHNT, YYREEE (reference sequence). V dropped 5 bases and J dropped 0 bases, with 14 bases sitting between them. The CDR3 is made up of 15 amino acids.